What follows describes a single T cell receptor (beta chain). What it recognizes is unknown. CD4+ T cells from unexposed donors were obtained before the COVID-19 pandemic (2011-2018). After approximately ten days of culture, CD4+ T cells were isolated. Testing used SARS-CoV-2 S/N and four cold-coronavirus spikes on unexposed-donor CD4+ T cells, cells permitting. The assay was immunoSEQ multiplex PCR, and TCRdb's table has in-frame clones only and misses some. The data contain under 25,000 clones, roughly 77% of them seen just once; the ten biggest clones take up around a sixth. These data are taken from a study of CD4 T cells in relation to SARS-CoV-2 and coronaviruses. Study in general: PBMCs were cultured with antigen for roughly 10 days before TCR beta sequencing. Study observations and caveats: Each donor contributed either pre-pandemic or post-infection samples, not both. In around three fifths of donors, memory CD4+ clonotypes crossrecognized SARS-CoV-2 and at least one common cold coronavirus spike.

Germline V lookup: CDR1 WSHSY, CDR2 SAAADI. V was cut by 2 bases and J by 5 bases, with 10 bases left in between. The length of the CDR3 is 13 residues. The source of this sequence is a human donor in good health. The V gene is TRBV10-2, the J gene TRBJ2-7; the D gene is possibly TRBD2 (6 bases). Sample: CD4+ T cells from PBMCs, cultured in vitro. The CDR3 loop is CASSEPTGDEQYF. In DNA, the CDR3 is TGCGCCAGCAGTGAGCCAACGGGGGACGAGCAGTACTTC.